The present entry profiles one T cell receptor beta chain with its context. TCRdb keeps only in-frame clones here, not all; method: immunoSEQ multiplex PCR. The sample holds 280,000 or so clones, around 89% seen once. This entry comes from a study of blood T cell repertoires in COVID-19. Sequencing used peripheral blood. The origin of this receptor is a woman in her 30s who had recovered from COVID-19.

For the CDR3, the DNA is TGTGCCAGCAGGACACAATCGAACACCGGGGAGCTGTTTTTT. Residues: CASRTQSNTGELFF. V gene TRBV6-4 combines with J gene TRBJ2-2, with D uncertain. Looked up from germline, CDR1 is MRHNA and CDR2 is SNTAGT. V was clipped by 6 bases and J by 0 bases, with 8 bases between them. The CDR3 is made up of 14 amino acids.